This record concerns one TCR beta chain sequence. The source of the sample is a study of beta chain features in type 1 diabetes. What was sequenced were expressed TCRB transcripts, since all of the isolated RNA had been reverse transcribed. Assay used: immunoSEQ multiplex PCR; TCRdb lists only in-frame clones, some missing. The sample lists hundreds of thousands of clones, more than 9.5% occurring once. V lost 5 bases, J lost 9 bases, and 17 bases lay in between. Germline CDR1 and CDR2: LNHDA and SQIVND (reference sequence). The CDR3 totals 14 residues. Sample: naive CD4+ T cells from blood. This TCR came from a woman aged 25 to 39 in good health. The genes are TRBV19 and TRBJ2-1; D might be TRBD1 (5 bases). The CDR3 DNA reads as TGTGCCAGTAGTTTCCGGACATGGCGGCTTGAGCAGTTCTTC. Residues: CASSFRTWRLEQFF.